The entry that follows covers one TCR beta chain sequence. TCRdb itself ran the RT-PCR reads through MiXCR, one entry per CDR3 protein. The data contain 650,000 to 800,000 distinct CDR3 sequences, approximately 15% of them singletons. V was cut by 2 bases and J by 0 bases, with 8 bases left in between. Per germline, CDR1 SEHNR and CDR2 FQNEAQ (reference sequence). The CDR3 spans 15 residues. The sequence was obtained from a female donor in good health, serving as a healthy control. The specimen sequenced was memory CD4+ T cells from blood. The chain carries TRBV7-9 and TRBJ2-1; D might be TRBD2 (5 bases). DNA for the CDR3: TGTGCCAGCAGCTTAAGAGGGATCTCCTACAATGAGCAGTTCTTC. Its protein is CASSLRGISYNEQFF. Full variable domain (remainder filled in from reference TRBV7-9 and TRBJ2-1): DTGVSQNPRHKITKRGQNVTFRCDPISEHNRLYWYRQTLGQGPEFLTYFQNEAQLEKSRLLSDRFSAERPKGSFSTLEIQRTEQGDSAMYLCASSLRGISYNEQFFGPGTRLTVL.